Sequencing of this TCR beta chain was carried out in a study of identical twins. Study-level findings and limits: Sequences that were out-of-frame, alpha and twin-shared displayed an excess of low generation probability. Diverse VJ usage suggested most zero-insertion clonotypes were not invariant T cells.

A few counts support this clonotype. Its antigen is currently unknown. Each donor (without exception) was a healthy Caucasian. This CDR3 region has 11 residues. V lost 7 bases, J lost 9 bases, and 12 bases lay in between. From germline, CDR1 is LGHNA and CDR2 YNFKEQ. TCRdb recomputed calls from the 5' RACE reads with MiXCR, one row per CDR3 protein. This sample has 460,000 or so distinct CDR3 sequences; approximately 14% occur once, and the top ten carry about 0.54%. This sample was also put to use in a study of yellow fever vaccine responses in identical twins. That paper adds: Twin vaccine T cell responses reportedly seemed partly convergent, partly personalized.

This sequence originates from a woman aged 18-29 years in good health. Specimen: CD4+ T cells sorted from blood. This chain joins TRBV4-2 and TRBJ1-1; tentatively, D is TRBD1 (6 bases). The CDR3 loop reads CASIKDRKAFF. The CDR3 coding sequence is TGTGCCAGCATTAAGGACAGAAAAGCTTTCTTT.